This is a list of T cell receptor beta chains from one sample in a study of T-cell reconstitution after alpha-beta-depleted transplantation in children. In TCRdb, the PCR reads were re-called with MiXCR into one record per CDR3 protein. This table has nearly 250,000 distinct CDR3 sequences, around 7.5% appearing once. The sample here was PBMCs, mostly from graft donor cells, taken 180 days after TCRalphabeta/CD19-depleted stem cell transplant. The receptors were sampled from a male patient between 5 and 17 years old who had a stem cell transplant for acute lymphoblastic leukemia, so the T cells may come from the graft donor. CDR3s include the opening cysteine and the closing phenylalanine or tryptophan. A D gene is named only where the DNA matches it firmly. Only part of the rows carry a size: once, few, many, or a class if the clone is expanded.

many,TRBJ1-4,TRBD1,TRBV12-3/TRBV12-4,CASSGTGGTNEKLFF,TGTGCCAGCAGCGGCACAGGGGGGACAAATGAAAAACTGTTTTTT
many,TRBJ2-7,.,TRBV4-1,CASSPPRTPGEQYF,TGCGCCAGCAGCCCTCCCAGGACCCCGGGGGAGCAGTACTTC
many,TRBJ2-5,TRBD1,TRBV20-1,CSAGTGRMETQYF,TGCAGTGCGGGGACAGGGAGGATGGAGACCCAGTACTTC
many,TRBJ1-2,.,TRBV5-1,CASTDTYWAPDGYTF,TGCGCCAGCACCGATACTTATTGGGCGCCCGACGGCTACACCTTC
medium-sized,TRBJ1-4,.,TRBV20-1,CSATGGAGKLFF,TGCAGTGCTACTGGGGGCGCCGGGAAACTGTTTTTT
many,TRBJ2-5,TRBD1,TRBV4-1,CASSQPTGGRETQYF,TGCGCCAGCAGCCAACCCACAGGGGGCAGGGAGACCCAGTACTTC
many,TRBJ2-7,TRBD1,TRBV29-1,CSVRTGEKHEQYF,TGCAGCGTTCGAACAGGGGAAAAGCACGAGCAGTACTTC
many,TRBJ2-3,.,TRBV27,CASSFSNRGRDTQYF,TGTGCCAGCAGTTTCTCGAACCGAGGGAGGGATACGCAGTATTTT
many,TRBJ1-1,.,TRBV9,CASSAPTGLEAFF,TGTGCCAGCAGCGCCCCGACAGGCTTGGAAGCTTTCTTT
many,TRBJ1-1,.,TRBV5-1,CASSLRGRSSGKNTEAFF,TGCGCCAGCAGCTTGAGGGGTAGGTCGTCAGGGAAAAACACTGAAGCTTTCTTT
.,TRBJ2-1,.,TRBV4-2,CASSPGLVFEQFF,TGTGCCAGCAGCCCCGGACTCGTGTTTGAGCAGTTCTTC
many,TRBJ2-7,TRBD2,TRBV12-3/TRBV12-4,CASSATRGAYEQYF,TGTGCCAGCAGTGCTACGCGGGGGGCCTACGAGCAGTACTTC
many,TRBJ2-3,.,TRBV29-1,CSALSGYTDTQYF,TGCAGCGCCCTCTCGGGCTACACAGATACGCAGTATTTT
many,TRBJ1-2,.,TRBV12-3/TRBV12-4,CASSQTRLGALYTF,TGTGCCAGCAGTCAAACACGACTAGGGGCACTCTACACCTTC
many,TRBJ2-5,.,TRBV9,CASSVGLGQETQYF,TGTGCCAGCAGCGTGGGGTTGGGGCAAGAGACCCAGTACTTC
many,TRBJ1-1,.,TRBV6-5,CASSYAGMDTEAFF,TGTGCCAGCAGTTACGCAGGGATGGACACTGAAGCTTTCTTT
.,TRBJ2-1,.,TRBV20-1,CSASPLGRARVNEQFF,TGCAGTGCTTCCCCATTGGGGCGGGCGCGGGTAAATGAGCAGTTCTTC
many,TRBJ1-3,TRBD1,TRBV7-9,CASSWTGILGNTIYF,TGTGCCAGCAGCTGGACAGGGATCCTCGGAAACACCATATATTTT